This T cell receptor (beta chain) was identified during a study of CD8+CD57+ T cells in acquired aplastic anemia. CDR3 and TCR beta VDJ profiling relied on genomic DNA as the template. TCRdb independently ran MiXCR on the reads; one entry per CDR3 protein. The profile covers some 140,000 distinct CDR3 sequences, with less than 45% appearing a single time and roughly 8.4% taken by the ten largest. Germline assignment: CDR1 SQVTM and CDR2 ANQGSEA. The CDR3 is 14 residues long. Trimming took 6 bases from V and 0 from J, leaving 9 bases between them. Sequencing was carried out using sorted CD4+, CD8+, or CD8+CD57+ T cells (not recorded which) from PBMCs. The clonotype originates from a human donor in good health, serving as a control. The chain recombines TRBV29-1 with TRBJ2-6; D not resolved. The CDR3: CSVTAYSGANVLTF. CDR3 DNA sequence: TGCAGCGTGACGGCCTACTCTGGGGCCAACGTCCTGACTTTC.